This TCR beta chain was identified in a study of blood T cell repertoires in COVID-19. Study context: The analysed material was cDNA or gDNA that came from T cells, B-cell-depleted T cells, or PBMCs.

Germline V gives CDR1 MNHNS, CDR2 SASEGT. The CDR3 extends over 18 amino acids. Patients in Seattle were enrolled during active infection, then followed longitudinally. This clone was detected a few times. Mismatch with germline at one junction end may stem from a read error. As handled by the study authors: Estimates of nucleated cell counts were drawn from the amplification of reference gene primers. Profiled with immunoSEQ multiplex PCR; TCRdb holds only in-frame clones, not every one. V and J calls and clone size are given by that table; D and trimming were obtained from the DNA. The table has 140,000 to 150,000 clones, around 85% seen once.

Material: peripheral blood. The TCR originated in a woman aged 60 to 75 with COVID-19, enrolled during active disease. This chain connects TRBV6-1 to TRBJ1-6, with TRBD1 matching over 8 bases. CDR3 in amino acids: CASREGQGPSVVASPLHF. DNA of the CDR3: TGTGCCAGCAGGGAAGGACAGGGCCCCTCCGTAGTGGCATCACCCCTCCACTTT.